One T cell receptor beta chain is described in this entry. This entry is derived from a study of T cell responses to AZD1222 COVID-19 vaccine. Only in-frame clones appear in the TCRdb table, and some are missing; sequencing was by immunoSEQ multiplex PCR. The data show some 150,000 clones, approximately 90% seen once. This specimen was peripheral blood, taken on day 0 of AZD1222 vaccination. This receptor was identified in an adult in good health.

The CDR3 sequence: CASSPHDRGEEKLFF. The CDR3 DNA follows: TGTGCCAGCAGCCCGCATGACAGGGGTGAAGAAAAACTGTTTTTT. V usage is TRBV7-9 and J usage is TRBJ1-4; TRBD1 matches 8 bases. The germline CDR1 and CDR2 sequences are SEHNR and FQNEAQ (reference sequence). There are 15 residues in the CDR3. With V trimmed by 5 bases and J by 8 bases, 10 bases remained unmatched.